The rows below give T cell receptor beta chains drawn from one sample of a study of tumor-infiltrating lymphocytes in primary liver carcinoma. TCRdb recomputed calls from the multiplex PCR reads with MiXCR, one row per CDR3 protein. The sample lists around 35,000 distinct CDR3 sequences, 75% occurring once. Specimen: tumor-adjacent normal liver tissue. Receptors originate from a man aged 35 to 55 with primary liver carcinoma and hepatitis B virus infection. CDR3s include the opening cysteine and the closing phenylalanine or tryptophan. Each record gives: V gene, clone size, D gene, J gene, CDR3 protein, CDR3 DNA. The D gene is left open where the match is weak. Clone size is stated in some rows and not others, as once, few, many or a class when expanded.

v_gene: TRBV29-1; abundance: NA; d_gene: TRBD2; j_gene: TRBJ2-3; CDR3aa: CSVEGRIRTRQDTQYF; CDR3nt: TGCAGCGTTGAGGGGCGGATCCGGACTAGACAAGATACGCAGTATTTT
v_gene: TRBV5-1; abundance: NA; d_gene: TRBD1; j_gene: TRBJ1-2; CDR3aa: CAGSLGQDYGYTF; CDR3nt: TGTGCCGGCAGCTTGGGACAGGACTATGGTTACACCTTC
v_gene: TRBV6-1; abundance: medium-sized; d_gene: NA; j_gene: TRBJ2-7; CDR3aa: CASSEDPGGGSYEQYF; CDR3nt: TGTGCCAGCAGTGAGGATCCAGGGGGGGGCTCCTACGAGCAGTACTTC
v_gene: TRBV4-2; abundance: NA; d_gene: NA; j_gene: TRBJ2-7; CDR3aa: CAISQAYEQYF; CDR3nt: TGTGCCATCAGTCAAGCCTACGAGCAGTACTTC
v_gene: TRBV29-1; abundance: NA; d_gene: TRBD1; j_gene: TRBJ2-7; CDR3aa: CNVEGTGSYEQYF; CDR3nt: TGCAACGTTGAAGGGACAGGTTCCTACGAACAGTACTTC
v_gene: TRBV6-6; abundance: NA; d_gene: NA; j_gene: TRBJ2-5; CDR3aa: CVSSYQGGETQYF; CDR3nt: TGTGTCAGCAGTTACCAAGGCGGGGAGACCCAGTACTTC
v_gene: TRBV28; abundance: NA; d_gene: NA; j_gene: TRBJ1-6; CDR3aa: CAGFRQGGSPLHF; CDR3nt: TGTGCAGGCTTCAGGCAGGGTGGTTCACCCCTCCACTTT
v_gene: TRBV6-4; abundance: few; d_gene: NA; j_gene: TRBJ2-2; CDR3aa: CTSSAEGAGELFF; CDR3nt: TGTACCAGCAGTGCTGAAGGGGCAGGGGAGCTGTTTTTT
v_gene: TRBV11-2; abundance: NA; d_gene: NA; j_gene: TRBJ2-4; CDR3aa: CASNSGARDNIQYF; CDR3nt: TGTGCCAGCAACTCCGGGGCAAGGGATAACATTCAGTACTTC
v_gene: TRBV6-2/TRBV6-3; abundance: NA; d_gene: NA; j_gene: TRBJ1-1; CDR3aa: CVSSYFDNTEAFF; CDR3nt: TGTGTCAGCAGTTACTTCGACAACACTGAAGCTTTCTTT
v_gene: TRBV29-1; abundance: NA; d_gene: NA; j_gene: TRBJ2-1; CDR3aa: CSVGDIYNEQFF; CDR3nt: TGCAGCGTTGGAGATATATACAATGAGCAGTTCTTC
v_gene: TRBV5-1; abundance: NA; d_gene: TRBD2; j_gene: TRBJ2-5; CDR3aa: CAISLSGSAEETQCF; CDR3nt: TGCGCCATCAGCTTAAGCGGGAGCGCGGAAGAGACCCAGTGCTTC
v_gene: TRBV11-1; abundance: NA; d_gene: NA; j_gene: TRBJ2-4; CDR3aa: CASSRKYGDIQNF; CDR3nt: TGTGCCAGCAGCCGGAAGTATGGTGACATCCAGAACTTC
v_gene: TRBV4-2; abundance: few; d_gene: TRBD1; j_gene: TRBJ2-1; CDR3aa: CASGGTGGAYNEQFF; CDR3nt: TGTGCCAGCGGCGGGACAGGGGGGGCCTACAATGAGCAGTTCTTC
v_gene: TRBV7-2; abundance: few; d_gene: NA; j_gene: TRBJ1-6; CDR3aa: CATNREGNSPLHF; CDR3nt: TGTGCCACCAACAGGGAAGGGAATTCACCCCTCCACTTT
v_gene: TRBV11-2; abundance: NA; d_gene: NA; j_gene: TRBJ2-1; CDR3aa: CVSNTPGQGFNEQFF; CDR3nt: TGTGTCAGCAACACTCCGGGGCAGGGTTTCAATGAGCAGTTCTTC
v_gene: TRBV12-3/TRBV12-4; abundance: NA; d_gene: NA; j_gene: TRBJ2-7; CDR3aa: CASGLVAGLGLYEQYF; CDR3nt: TGTGCTAGCGGTTTAGTCGCGGGTCTCGGTCTCTACGAGCAGTACTTC
v_gene: TRBV29-1; abundance: once; d_gene: TRBD2; j_gene: TRBJ2-2; CDR3aa: CSVTGLAATNTGELFF; CDR3nt: TGCAGCGTTACGGGACTAGCGGCAACGAACACCGGGGAGCTGTTTTTT
v_gene: TRBV7-9; abundance: many; d_gene: TRBD2; j_gene: TRBJ2-1; CDR3aa: CASSLAAGGGGEQFF; CDR3nt: TGTGCCAGCAGCTTAGCAGCGGGAGGAGGGGGTGAGCAGTTCTTC
v_gene: TRBV12-3/TRBV12-4; abundance: NA; d_gene: NA; j_gene: TRBJ2-1; CDR3aa: CASGAEVERFF; CDR3nt: TGTGCCAGCGGTGCCGAGGTTGAGCGGTTCTTC
v_gene: TRBV20-1; abundance: few; d_gene: TRBD2; j_gene: TRBJ2-7; CDR3aa: CSARDSGSEQYF; CDR3nt: TGCAGTGCTAGAGATAGCGGGAGCGAGCAGTACTTC
v_gene: TRBV29-1; abundance: NA; d_gene: NA; j_gene: TRBJ2-7; CDR3aa: CSVVIGGRVIKQYF; CDR3nt: TGCAGCGTTGTGATAGGGGGGAGAGTGATCAAGCAGTACTTC
v_gene: TRBV6-5; abundance: NA; d_gene: NA; j_gene: TRBJ1-6; CDR3aa: CAGSYSRVENSPLHF; CDR3nt: TGTGCCGGTAGTTACTCGAGAGTCGAGAATTCACCCCTCCACTTT
v_gene: TRBV28; abundance: NA; d_gene: NA; j_gene: TRBJ2-7; CDR3aa: CASSSSPPMSSYEQYF; CDR3nt: TGTGCCAGCAGTTCCTCCCCCCCGATGAGCTCCTACGAGCAGTACTTC
v_gene: TRBV12-3/TRBV12-4; abundance: NA; d_gene: NA; j_gene: TRBJ2-1; CDR3aa: CARSLACGRIYNEQFF; CDR3nt: TGTGCCAGAAGTTTAGCTTGCGGCAGAATTTACAATGAGCAGTTCTTC
v_gene: TRBV19; abundance: many; d_gene: NA; j_gene: TRBJ1-1; CDR3aa: CASSYGGPGAEAFF; CDR3nt: TGTGCCAGTTCTTACGGTGGGCCTGGGGCTGAAGCTTTCTTT
v_gene: TRBV11-2; abundance: NA; d_gene: NA; j_gene: TRBJ2-7; CDR3aa: CASSSNRNSGDQYF; CDR3nt: TGTGCCAGCAGCTCTAACAGGAACTCCGGCGACCAGTACTTC
v_gene: TRBV29-1; abundance: NA; d_gene: TRBD2; j_gene: TRBJ2-7; CDR3aa: CSAAGSSGYEQYF; CDR3nt: TGCAGCGCCGCCGGGTCTAGCGGATACGAGCAGTACTTC
v_gene: TRBV4-1; abundance: few; d_gene: NA; j_gene: TRBJ2-1; CDR3aa: CASGRGTNEQFF; CDR3nt: TGCGCCAGCGGCCGGGGGACCAATGAGCAGTTCTTC
v_gene: TRBV6-5; abundance: NA; d_gene: NA; j_gene: TRBJ1-6; CDR3aa: CVSSYGGVGSPLHF; CDR3nt: TGTGTCAGCAGTTACGGGGGAGTCGGTTCACCCCTCCACTTT
v_gene: TRBV30; abundance: NA; d_gene: NA; j_gene: TRBJ1-1; CDR3aa: CAWSVQFGIEAFF; CDR3nt: TGTGCCTGGAGTGTACAGTTCGGGATTGAAGCATTCTTT
v_gene: TRBV6-5; abundance: NA; d_gene: TRBD2; j_gene: TRBJ2-2; CDR3aa: CASSYSGGSGGNTGELFF; CDR3nt: TGTGCCAGCAGTTACTCGGGTGGGTCGGGAGGGAACACCGGGGAACTGTTCTTT
v_gene: TRBV4-2; abundance: NA; d_gene: NA; j_gene: TRBJ2-2; CDR3aa: CASSQDPTFTGDLFF; CDR3nt: TGTGCCAGCAGCCAAGATCCGACATTCACCGGGGACCTGTTTTTT
v_gene: TRBV11-1; abundance: NA; d_gene: NA; j_gene: TRBJ2-1; CDR3aa: CASSIGKTTGTSRFGNEHFF; CDR3nt: TGTGCCAGCAGCATAGGAAAGACTACCGGGACCTCACGGTTCGGCAATGAGCATTTCTTC
v_gene: TRBV19; abundance: many; d_gene: TRBD2; j_gene: TRBJ2-1; CDR3aa: CASSWLAGYNEQFF; CDR3nt: TGTGCCAGTAGTTGGCTAGCGGGCTACAATGAGCAGTTCTTC
v_gene: TRBV6-1; abundance: NA; d_gene: NA; j_gene: TRBJ2-3; CDR3aa: CASKPTTDTQYF; CDR3nt: TGCGCCAGCAAGCCCACCACGGATACGCAGTATTTT
v_gene: TRBV6-2/TRBV6-3; abundance: NA; d_gene: TRBD1; j_gene: TRBJ2-5; CDR3aa: CASSPNRGEQETQYF; CDR3nt: TGTGCCAGCAGTCCTAACAGGGGCGAACAAGAGACCCAGTACTTC
v_gene: TRBV11-2; abundance: NA; d_gene: NA; j_gene: TRBJ1-4; CDR3aa: CARSRPGIGEKLLF; CDR3nt: TGTGCCAGGAGCCGGCCGGGCATCGGGGAAAAACTGTTATTT
v_gene: TRBV7-9; abundance: many; d_gene: NA; j_gene: TRBJ2-3; CDR3aa: CASSFEGVLDTQYF; CDR3nt: TGTGCCAGCAGCTTCGAGGGGGTACTAGATACGCAGTATTTT
v_gene: TRBV11-2; abundance: large; d_gene: NA; j_gene: TRBJ2-1; CDR3aa: CASSLVSGEGSEQFF; CDR3nt: TGTGCCAGCAGCTTAGTGTCGGGGGAAGGTAGTGAGCAGTTCTTC
v_gene: TRBV6-5; abundance: NA; d_gene: TRBD2; j_gene: TRBJ2-1; CDR3aa: CSSSRLASNEQFF; CDR3nt: TGTTCCAGCAGTAGACTAGCTTCCAATGAGCAGTTCTTC
v_gene: TRBV4-1; abundance: NA; d_gene: NA; j_gene: TRBJ2-2; CDR3aa: CASSQLTLSVELFF; CDR3nt: TGCGCCAGCAGTCAGCTTACCCTCTCCGTGGAGCTGTTTTTT
v_gene: TRBV11-2; abundance: NA; d_gene: NA; j_gene: TRBJ2-1; CDR3aa: CASSLTMSGCYNEQFF; CDR3nt: TGTGCCAGCAGCTTAACCATGAGCGGGTGTTACAATGAGCAGTTCTTC
v_gene: TRBV6-6; abundance: NA; d_gene: NA; j_gene: TRBJ1-1; CDR3aa: CASSYVGRNTGVFF; CDR3nt: TGTGCCAGCAGTTACGTGGGGAGGAACACTGGAGTTTTCTTT
v_gene: TRBV28; abundance: many; d_gene: TRBD1; j_gene: TRBJ2-1; CDR3aa: CASIGQGAYNEQFF; CDR3nt: TGTGCCAGTATCGGACAGGGGGCCTACAATGAGCAGTTCTTC
v_gene: TRBV29-1; abundance: once; d_gene: NA; j_gene: TRBJ2-3; CDR3aa: CSVLLEGDTQYF; CDR3nt: TGCAGCGTCTTGTTGGAGGGAGATACGCAGTATTTT